This T cell receptor beta chain was observed in a study of T-cell reconstitution after alpha-beta-depleted transplantation in children. This clonotype has just a few counts. V lost 3 bases to trimming and J lost 5 bases, with 23 bases between them. The V gene's germline CDR1 is SGDLS and CDR2 YYNGEE. This CDR3 has 17 amino acids. A library of TCRbeta sequences, prepared with unique molecular identifiers, was generated. Using its own MiXCR run on the PCR reads, TCRdb lists one record per CDR3 protein. The repertoire holds about 830,000 distinct CDR3 sequences, 15% to 20% seen once, with about 4.6% in the top ten.

The chain is built from TRBV9 and TRBJ1-2; no firm D call. The receptor's source is a male patient younger than 18 who had a stem cell transplant for acute lymphoblastic leukemia, so the T cells may come from the graft donor. The starting material was PBMCs, mostly from graft donor cells, obtained 360 days after TCRalphabeta/CD19-depleted stem cell transplant. The CDR3 here is CASSEGPLEAFSYGYTF. CDR3 nucleotides: TGTGCCAGCAGCGAGGGTCCCTTGGAAGCCTTTTCGTATGGCTACACCTTC.